The clone carrying this T cell receptor (beta chain) was observed once. Method: immunoSEQ multiplex PCR; TCRdb's copy keeps in-frame clones and lacks some. The profile shows some 520,000 clones, 85% to 90% of them singletons. V trimming: 3 bases; J trimming: 6 bases; junction bases outside the gene matches: 8. Germline V gene data show CDR1 as WNHNN and CDR2 as SYGVQD (reference sequence). CDR3 length: 16 residues. The data were obtained in a study of blood T cell repertoires in COVID-19. The material sequenced was peripheral blood. The receptor was derived from a man between 18 and 29 years old with COVID-19, enrolled during active disease. The chain employs TRBV10-1 and TRBJ2-3, with 11 nucleotides matching TRBD2. The CDR3 DNA reads as TGCGCCAGCAGTGATGATAGCGGGGGGGCCTTTGATACGCAGTATTTT. The encoded protein is CASSDDSGGAFDTQYF.